Many counts were recorded for the clone carrying this TCR beta chain. The antigen remains unidentified. The source of the sample is a study of T-cell memory formation after mild COVID-19. Background on the study: TCR clusters were mostly donor specific.

The 5'RACE method, run with constant-segment primers, produced TCR alpha and TCR beta cDNA libraries (carrying sample barcodes and UMIs). TCRdb called the 5' RACE reads again in MiXCR, with one record for every CDR3 protein. Among 200,000 to 250,000 distinct CDR3 sequences listed, around 9.1% were seen once. The V gene's germline CDR1 is SGHRS and CDR2 YFSETQ. The V segment lost 4 bases and the J segment 4 bases; nucleotides outside the gene matches: 4. The CDR3 runs to 14 residues. Overall study results and limits: Among clones contracting day 15 to 85, CD4/CD8 was balanced, whereas later expanders leaned CD4+.

Material for sequencing was PBMCs or a T cell subset sorted from them (not recorded which). The chain carries TRBV5-1 and TRBJ2-1; 8 bases map to TRBD1. The receptor's source is a man aged 18 to 30 who had mild COVID-19 (a few samples of this study predate the infection). Cell type and time point are not known. CDR3: CASSRGQGYNEQFF. The CDR3, as DNA: TGCGCCAGCAGCAGAGGACAGGGTTACAATGAGCAGTTCTTC. Variable domain in full (rest from reference TRBV5-1 and TRBJ2-1): KAGVTQTPRYLIKTRGQQVTLSCSPISGHRSVSWYQQTPGQGLQFLFEYFSETQRNKGNFPGRFSGRQFSNSRSEMNVSTLELGDSALYLCASSRGQGYNEQFFGPGTRLTVL.